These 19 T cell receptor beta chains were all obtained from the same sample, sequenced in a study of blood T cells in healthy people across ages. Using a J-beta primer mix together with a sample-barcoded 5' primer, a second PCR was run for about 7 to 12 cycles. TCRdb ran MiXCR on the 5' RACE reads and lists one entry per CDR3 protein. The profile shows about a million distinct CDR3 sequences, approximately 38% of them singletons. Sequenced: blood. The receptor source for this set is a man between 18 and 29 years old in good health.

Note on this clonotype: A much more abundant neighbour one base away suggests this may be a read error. CDR3 sequence (DNA): TGTGCCAGCGGCTTCGGAGAGACCCAGTTCTTC. This sequence encodes CASGFGETQFF. This chain joins TRBV27 and TRBJ2-1; D not certain. The germline V and J ends were trimmed by 8 bases and 13 bases, with 15 bases remaining between them. The length of the CDR3 is 11 residues. Germline-derived CDR1 and CDR2 are MNHEY and SMNVEV (reference sequence).

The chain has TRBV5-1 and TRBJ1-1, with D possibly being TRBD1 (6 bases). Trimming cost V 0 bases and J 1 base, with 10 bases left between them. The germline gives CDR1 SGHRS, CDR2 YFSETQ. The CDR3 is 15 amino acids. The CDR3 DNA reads TGCGCCAGCAGCTTGGAACAGGGCAGGAACACTGAAGCTTTCTTT. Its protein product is CASSLEQGRNTEAFF.

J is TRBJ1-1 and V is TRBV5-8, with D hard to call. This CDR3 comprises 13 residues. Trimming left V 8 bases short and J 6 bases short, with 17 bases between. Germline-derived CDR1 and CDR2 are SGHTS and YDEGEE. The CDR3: CASYFVSAAEAFF. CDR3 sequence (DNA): TGTGCCAGTTACTTCGTTTCGGCCGCTGAAGCTTTCTTT.

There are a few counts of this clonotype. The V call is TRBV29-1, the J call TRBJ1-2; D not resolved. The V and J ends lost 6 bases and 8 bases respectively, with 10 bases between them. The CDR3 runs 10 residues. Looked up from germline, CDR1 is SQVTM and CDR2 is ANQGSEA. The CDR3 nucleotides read TGCAGCGTCCCCCTGGGGGGCTACACCTTC. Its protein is CSVPLGGYTF.

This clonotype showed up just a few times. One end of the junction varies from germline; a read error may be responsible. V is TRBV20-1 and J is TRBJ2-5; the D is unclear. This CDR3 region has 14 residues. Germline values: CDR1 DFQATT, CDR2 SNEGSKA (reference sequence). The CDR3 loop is CGARDRASQETQYF. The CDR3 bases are TGCGGTGCTAGAGATAGGGCTTCCCAAGAGACCCAGTACTTC.

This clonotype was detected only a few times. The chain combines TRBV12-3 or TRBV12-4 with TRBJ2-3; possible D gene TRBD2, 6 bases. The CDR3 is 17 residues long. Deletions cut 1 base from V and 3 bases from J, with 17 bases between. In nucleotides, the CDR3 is TGTGCCAGCAGTTTAGTCAGGCGGGGCCGATTGACAGATACGCAGTATTTT. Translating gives CASSLVRRGRLTDTQYF.

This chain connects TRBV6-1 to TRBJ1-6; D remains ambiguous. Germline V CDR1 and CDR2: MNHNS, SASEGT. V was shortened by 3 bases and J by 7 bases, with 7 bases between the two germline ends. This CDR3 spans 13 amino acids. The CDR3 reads CASSDFFNSPLHF. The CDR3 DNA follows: TGTGCCAGCAGTGATTTCTTCAATTCACCCCTCCACTTT.

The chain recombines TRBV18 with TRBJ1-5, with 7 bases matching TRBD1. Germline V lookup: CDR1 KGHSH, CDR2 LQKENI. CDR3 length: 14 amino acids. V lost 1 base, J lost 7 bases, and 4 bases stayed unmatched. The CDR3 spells CASSPQGAQQPQHF. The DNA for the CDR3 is TGTGCCAGCTCACCACAGGGGGCTCAACAGCCCCAGCATTTT.

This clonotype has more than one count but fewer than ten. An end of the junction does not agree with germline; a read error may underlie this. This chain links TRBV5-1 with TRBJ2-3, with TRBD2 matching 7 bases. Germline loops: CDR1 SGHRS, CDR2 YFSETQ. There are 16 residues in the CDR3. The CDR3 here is CAGSGHELAPRDTQYF. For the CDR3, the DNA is TGCGCCGGCAGCGGCCACGAACTAGCGCCCAGAGATACGCAGTATTTT.

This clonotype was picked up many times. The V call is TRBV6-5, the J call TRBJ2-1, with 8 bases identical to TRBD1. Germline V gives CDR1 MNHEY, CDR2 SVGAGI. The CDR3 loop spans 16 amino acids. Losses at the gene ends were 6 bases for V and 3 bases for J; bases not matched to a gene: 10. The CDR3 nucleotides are TGTGCCAGCAGCAGGACAGGGACCTTAATCTACAATGAGCAGTTCTTC. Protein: CASSRTGTLIYNEQFF.

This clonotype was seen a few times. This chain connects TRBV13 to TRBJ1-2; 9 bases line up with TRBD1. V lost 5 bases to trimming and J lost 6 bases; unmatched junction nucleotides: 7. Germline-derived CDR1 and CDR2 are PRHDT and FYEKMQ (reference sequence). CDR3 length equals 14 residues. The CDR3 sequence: CASSPRDREDGYTF. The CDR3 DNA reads TGTGCCAGCAGCCCCAGGGACAGGGAGGATGGCTACACCTTC.

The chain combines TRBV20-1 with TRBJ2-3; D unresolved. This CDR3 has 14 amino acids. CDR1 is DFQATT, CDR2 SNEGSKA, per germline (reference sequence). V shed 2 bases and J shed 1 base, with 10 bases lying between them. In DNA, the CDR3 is TGCAGTGCTAGAAGGTATTCGGGCACAGATACGCAGTATTTT. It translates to CSARRYSGTDTQYF.

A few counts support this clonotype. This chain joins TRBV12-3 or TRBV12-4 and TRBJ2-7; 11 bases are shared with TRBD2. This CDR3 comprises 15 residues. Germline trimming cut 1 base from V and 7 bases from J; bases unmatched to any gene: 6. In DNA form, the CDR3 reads TGTGCCAGCAGTTTAGTACTAGCGGGGGAGCAAGAGCAGTACTTC. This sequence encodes CASSLVLAGEQEQYF.

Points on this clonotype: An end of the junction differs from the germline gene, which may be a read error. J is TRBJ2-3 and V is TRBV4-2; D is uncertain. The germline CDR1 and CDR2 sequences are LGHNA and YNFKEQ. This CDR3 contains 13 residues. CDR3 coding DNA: TGTGTCAGCAGCCAAGATAATGGGGATACGCAGTATTTT. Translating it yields CVSSQDNGDTQYF.

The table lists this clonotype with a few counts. The CDR3 spells CASSYGTVSDGYTF. As DNA, the CDR3 is TGTGCCAGCAGTTACGGGACAGTGAGTGATGGCTACACCTTC. The chain employs TRBV6-5 and TRBJ1-2; the match to TRBD1 covers 7 bases. This CDR3 region has 14 residues. CDR1 MNHEY and CDR2 SVGAGI come from the germline V gene. Unmatched junction bases numbered 6, after V lost 2 bases and J lost 6 bases.

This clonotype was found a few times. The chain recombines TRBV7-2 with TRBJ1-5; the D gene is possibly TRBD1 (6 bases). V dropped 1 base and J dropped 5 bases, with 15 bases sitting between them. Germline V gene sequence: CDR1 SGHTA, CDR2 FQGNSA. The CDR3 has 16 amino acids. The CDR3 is CASSLGVAGGDQPQHF. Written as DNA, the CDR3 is TGTGCCAGCAGCTTAGGAGTCGCGGGGGGCGATCAGCCCCAGCATTTT.

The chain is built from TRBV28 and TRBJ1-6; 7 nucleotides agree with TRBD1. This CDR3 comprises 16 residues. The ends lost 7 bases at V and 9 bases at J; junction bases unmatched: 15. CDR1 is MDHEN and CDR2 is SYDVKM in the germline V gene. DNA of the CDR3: TGTGCCAGCACCTCTAGCCAGGGGGTGGGTACTTCACCCCTCCACTTT. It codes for CASTSSQGVGTSPLHF.

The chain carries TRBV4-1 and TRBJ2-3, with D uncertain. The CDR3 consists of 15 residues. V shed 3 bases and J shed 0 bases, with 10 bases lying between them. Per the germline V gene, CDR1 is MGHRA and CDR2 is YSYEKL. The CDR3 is CASSQWLDSTDTQYF. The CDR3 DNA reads TGCGCCAGCAGCCAGTGGCTAGATAGCACAGATACGCAGTATTTT.

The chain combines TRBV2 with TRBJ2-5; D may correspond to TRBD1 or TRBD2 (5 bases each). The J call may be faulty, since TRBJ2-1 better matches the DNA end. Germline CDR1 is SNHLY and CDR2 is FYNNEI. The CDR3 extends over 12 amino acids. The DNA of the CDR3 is TGTGCCAGCAGTGAACAGGGAGAGACCCAGTTCTTC. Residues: CASSEQGETQFF.